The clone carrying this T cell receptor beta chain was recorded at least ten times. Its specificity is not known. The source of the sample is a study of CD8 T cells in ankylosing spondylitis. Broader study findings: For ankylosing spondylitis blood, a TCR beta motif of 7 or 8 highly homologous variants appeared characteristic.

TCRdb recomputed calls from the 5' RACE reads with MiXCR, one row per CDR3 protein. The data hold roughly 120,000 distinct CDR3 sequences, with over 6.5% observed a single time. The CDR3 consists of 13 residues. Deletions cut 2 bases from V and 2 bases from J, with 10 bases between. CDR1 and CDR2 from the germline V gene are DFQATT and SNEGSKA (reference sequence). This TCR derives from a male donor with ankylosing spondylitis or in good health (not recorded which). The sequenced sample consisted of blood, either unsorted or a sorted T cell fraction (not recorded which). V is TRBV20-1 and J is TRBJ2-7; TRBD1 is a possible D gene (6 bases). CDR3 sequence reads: CSARPGHPYEQYF. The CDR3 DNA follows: TGCAGTGCTAGACCGGGACACCCCTACGAGCAGTACTTC.